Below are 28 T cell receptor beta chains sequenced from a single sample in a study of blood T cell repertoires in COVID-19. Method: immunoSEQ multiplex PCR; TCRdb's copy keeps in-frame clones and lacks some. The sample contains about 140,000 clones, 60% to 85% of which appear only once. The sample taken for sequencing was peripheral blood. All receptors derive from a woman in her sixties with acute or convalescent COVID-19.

The CDR3 region has the DNA TGTGCCAGCAGCTTAGATCTCGGCGGGATAAGGGGGGGTGAGCAGTTCTTC. As protein: CASSLDLGGIRGGEQFF. The chain carries TRBV11-3 and TRBJ2-1, with D possibly TRBD2 on 7 matching bases. This CDR3 has 17 amino acids. Between the trimmed V and J ends, which lost 0 bases and 9 bases, there was a span of 21 bases. The germline CDR1 and CDR2 sequences are SGHNT and YENEEA.

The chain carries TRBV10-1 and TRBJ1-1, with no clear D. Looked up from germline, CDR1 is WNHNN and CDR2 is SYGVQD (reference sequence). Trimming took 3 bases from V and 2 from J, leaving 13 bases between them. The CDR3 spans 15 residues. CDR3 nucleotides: TGCGCCAGCAGTGAATTGACTCCCTCTAACACTGAAGCTTTCTTT. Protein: CASSELTPSNTEAFF.

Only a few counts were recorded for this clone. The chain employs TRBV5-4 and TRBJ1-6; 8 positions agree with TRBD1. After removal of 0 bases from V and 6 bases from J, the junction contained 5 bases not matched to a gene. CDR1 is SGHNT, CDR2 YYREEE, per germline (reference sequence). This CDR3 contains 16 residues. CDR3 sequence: CASSLGQGAGNSPLHF. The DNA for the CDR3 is TGTGCCAGCAGCTTGGGTCAGGGGGCGGGTAATTCACCCCTCCACTTT.

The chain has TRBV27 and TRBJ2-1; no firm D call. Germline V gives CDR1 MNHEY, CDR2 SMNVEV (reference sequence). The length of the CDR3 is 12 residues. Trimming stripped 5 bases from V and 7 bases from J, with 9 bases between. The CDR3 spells CASSEKRNEQFF. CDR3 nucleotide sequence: TGTGCCAGCAGTGAAAAGAGAAATGAGCAGTTCTTC.

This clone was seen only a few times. The CDR3 region has the DNA TGTGCCAGCAGCTTCTTTTTAGCGGGAGGGGTTTACGAGCAGTACTTC. It translates to CASSFFLAGGVYEQYF. The chain combines TRBV7-9 with TRBJ2-7, with 11 bases identical to TRBD2. The CDR3 has 16 residues. Germline CDR1 SEHNR, CDR2 FQNEAQ (reference sequence). With 3 bases clipped from V and 4 bases from J, the junction kept 8 bases outside the gene matches. Full variable domain (remainder filled in from reference TRBV7-9 and TRBJ2-7): DTGVSQNPRHKITKRGQNVTFRCDPISEHNRLYWYRQTLGQGPEFLTYFQNEAQLEKSRLLSDRFSAERPKGSFSTLEIQRTEQGDSAMYLCASSFFLAGGVYEQYFGPGTRLTVT.

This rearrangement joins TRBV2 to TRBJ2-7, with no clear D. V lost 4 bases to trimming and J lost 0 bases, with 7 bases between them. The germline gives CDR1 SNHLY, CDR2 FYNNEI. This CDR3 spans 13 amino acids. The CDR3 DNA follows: TGTGCCAGCAGTGTTGGCCACTCCTACGAGCAGTACTTC. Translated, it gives CASSVGHSYEQYF.

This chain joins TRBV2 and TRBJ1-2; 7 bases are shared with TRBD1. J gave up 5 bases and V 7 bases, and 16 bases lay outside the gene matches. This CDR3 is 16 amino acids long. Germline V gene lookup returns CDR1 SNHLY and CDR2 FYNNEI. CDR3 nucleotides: TGTGCCAGCAATAACCCCCTGGTTGCCAGGGGGTATGGCTACACCTTC. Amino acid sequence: CASNNPLVARGYGYTF.

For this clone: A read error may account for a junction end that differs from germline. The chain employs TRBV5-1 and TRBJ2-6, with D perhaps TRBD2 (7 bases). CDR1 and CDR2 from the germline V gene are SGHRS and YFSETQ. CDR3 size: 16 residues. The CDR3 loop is CASRLMGGPGANVLTF. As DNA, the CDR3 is TGCGCCAGCCGCTTAATGGGGGGGCCTGGGGCCAACGTCCTGACTTTC.

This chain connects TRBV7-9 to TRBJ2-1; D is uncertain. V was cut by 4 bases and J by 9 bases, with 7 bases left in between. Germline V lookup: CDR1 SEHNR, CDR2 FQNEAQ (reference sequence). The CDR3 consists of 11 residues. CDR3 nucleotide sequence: TGTGCCAGCAGCTCTGGAGCTGAGCAGTTCTTC. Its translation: CASSSGAEQFF.

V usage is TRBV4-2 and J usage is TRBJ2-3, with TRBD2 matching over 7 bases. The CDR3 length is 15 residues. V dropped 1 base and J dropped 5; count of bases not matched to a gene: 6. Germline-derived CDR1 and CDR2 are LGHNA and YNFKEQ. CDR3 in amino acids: CASSQGAGVGDTQYF. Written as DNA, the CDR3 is TGTGCCAGCAGCCAAGGGGCGGGAGTCGGAGATACGCAGTATTTT.

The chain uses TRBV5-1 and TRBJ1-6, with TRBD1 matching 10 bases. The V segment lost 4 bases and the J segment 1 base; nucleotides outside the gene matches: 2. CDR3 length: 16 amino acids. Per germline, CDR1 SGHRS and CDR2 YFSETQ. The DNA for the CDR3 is TGCGCCAGCAGCAGGACAGGGGGATCCTATAATTCACCCCTCCACTTT. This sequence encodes CASSRTGGSYNSPLHF.

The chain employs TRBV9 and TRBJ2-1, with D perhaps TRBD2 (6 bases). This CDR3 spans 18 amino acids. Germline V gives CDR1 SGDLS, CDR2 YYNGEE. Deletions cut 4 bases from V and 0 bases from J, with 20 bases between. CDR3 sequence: CASSRGPGLKSSYNEQFF. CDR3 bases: TGTGCCAGCAGCCGAGGGCCGGGACTCAAAAGCTCCTACAATGAGCAGTTCTTC.

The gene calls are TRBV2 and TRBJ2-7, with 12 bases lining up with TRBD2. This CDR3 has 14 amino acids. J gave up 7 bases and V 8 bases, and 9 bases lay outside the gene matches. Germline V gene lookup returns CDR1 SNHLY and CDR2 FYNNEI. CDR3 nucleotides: TGTGCCAGCGCCCGGACTAGCGGGGCGCGTGAGCAGTACTTC. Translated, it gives CASARTSGAREQYF.

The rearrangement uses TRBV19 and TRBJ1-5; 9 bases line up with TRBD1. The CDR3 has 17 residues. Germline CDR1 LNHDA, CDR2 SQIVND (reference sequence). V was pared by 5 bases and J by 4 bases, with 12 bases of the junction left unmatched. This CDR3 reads CASSGIPGTGTNQPQHF. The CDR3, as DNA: TGTGCCAGTAGTGGTATACCCGGGACAGGGACTAATCAGCCCCAGCATTTT. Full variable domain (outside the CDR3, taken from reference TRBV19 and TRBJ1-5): DGGITQSPKYLFRKEGQNVTLSCEQNLNHDAMYWYRQDPGQGLRLIYYSQIVNDFQKGDIAEGYSVSREKKESFPLTVTSAQKNPTAFYLCASSGIPGTGTNQPQHFGDGTRLSIL.

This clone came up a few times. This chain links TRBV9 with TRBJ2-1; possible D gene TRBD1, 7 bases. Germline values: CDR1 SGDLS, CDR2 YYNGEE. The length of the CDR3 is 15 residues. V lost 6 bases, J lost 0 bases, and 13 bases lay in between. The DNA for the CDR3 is TGTGCCAGCACCCCGGGGGACAGCTCCTACAATGAGCAGTTCTTC. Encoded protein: CASTPGDSSYNEQFF.

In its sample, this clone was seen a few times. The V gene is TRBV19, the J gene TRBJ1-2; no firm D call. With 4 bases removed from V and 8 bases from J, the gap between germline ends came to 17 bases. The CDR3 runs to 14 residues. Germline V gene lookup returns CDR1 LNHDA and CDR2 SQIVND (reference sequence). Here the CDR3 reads CASSKVSDPGGYTF. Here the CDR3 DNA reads TGTGCCAGTAGTAAGGTGTCGGATCCGGGAGGCTACACCTTC. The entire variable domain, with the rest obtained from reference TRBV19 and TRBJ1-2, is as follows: DGGITQSPKYLFRKEGQNVTLSCEQNLNHDAMYWYRQDPGQGLRLIYYSQIVNDFQKGDIAEGYSVSREKKESFPLTVTSAQKNPTAFYLCASSKVSDPGGYTFGSGTRLTVV.

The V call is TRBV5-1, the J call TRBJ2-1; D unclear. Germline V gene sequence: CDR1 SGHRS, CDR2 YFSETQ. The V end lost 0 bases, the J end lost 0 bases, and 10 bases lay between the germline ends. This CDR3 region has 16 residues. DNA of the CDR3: TGCGCCAGCAGCTTGGACTTACCTAGCTCCTACAATGAGCAGTTCTTC. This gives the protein CASSLDLPSSYNEQFF.

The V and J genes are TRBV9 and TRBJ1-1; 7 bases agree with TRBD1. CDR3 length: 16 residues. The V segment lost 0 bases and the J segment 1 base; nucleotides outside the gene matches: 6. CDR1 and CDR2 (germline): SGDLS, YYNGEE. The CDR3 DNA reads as TGTGCCAGCAGCGTAGCTCCGACAGGGAGGAACACTGAAGCTTTCTTT. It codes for CASSVAPTGRNTEAFF.

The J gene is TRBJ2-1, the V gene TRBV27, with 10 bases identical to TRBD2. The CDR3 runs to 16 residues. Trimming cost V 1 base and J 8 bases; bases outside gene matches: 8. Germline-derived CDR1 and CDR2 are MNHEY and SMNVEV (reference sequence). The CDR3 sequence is CASSLYWTSGAYEQFF. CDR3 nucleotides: TGTGCCAGCAGTTTATATTGGACTAGCGGTGCCTATGAGCAGTTCTTC.

This CDR3 reads CASPGTGWNEQFF. The DNA for the CDR3 is TGTGCCAGCCCCGGGACAGGGTGGAATGAGCAGTTCTTC. The V and J genes are TRBV2 and TRBJ2-1, with 9 nucleotides matching TRBD1. CDR1 and CDR2 from the germline V gene are SNHLY and FYNNEI. Unmatched junction bases numbered 6, after V lost 8 bases and J lost 7 bases. CDR3 length: 13 residues. Using reference TRBV2 and TRBJ2-1 for the parts outside the CDR3, the full variable domain is EPEVTQTPSHQVTQMGQEVILRCVPISNHLYFYWYRQILGQKVEFLVSFYNNEISEKSEIFDDQFSVERPDGSNFTLKIRSTKLEDSAMYFCASPGTGWNEQFFGPGTRLTVL.

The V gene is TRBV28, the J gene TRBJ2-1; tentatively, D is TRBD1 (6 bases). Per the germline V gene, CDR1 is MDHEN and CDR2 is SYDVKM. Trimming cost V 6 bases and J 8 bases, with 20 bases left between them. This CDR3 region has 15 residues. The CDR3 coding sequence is TGTGCCAGCAGCCCTACCGGGACACTCGACGATGAGCAGTTCTTC. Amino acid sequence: CASSPTGTLDDEQFF. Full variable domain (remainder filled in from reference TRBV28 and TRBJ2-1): DVKVTQSSRYLVKRTGEKVFLECVQDMDHENMFWYRQDPGLGLRLIYFSYDVKMKEKGDIPEGYSVSREKKERFSLILESASTNQTSMYLCASSPTGTLDDEQFFGPGTRLTVL.

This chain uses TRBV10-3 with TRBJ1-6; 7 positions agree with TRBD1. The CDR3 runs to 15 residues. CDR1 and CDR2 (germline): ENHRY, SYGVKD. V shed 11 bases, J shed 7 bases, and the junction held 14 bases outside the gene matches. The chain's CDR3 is CAPGPGGQMNSPLHF. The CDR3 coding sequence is TGTGCCCCAGGGCCCGGGGGACAGATGAATTCACCCCTCCACTTT.

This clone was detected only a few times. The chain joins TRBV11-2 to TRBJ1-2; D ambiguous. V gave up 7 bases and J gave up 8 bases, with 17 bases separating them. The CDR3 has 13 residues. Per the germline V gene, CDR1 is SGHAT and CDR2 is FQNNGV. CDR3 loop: CASTSREGSGYTF. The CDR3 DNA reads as TGTGCCAGCACCTCACGAGAAGGGAGCGGCTACACCTTC. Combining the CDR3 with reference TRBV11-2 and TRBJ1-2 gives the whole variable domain EAGVAQSPRYKIIEKRQSVAFWCNPISGHATLYWYQQILGQGPKLLIQFQNNGVVDDSQLPKDRFSAERLKGVDSTLKIQPAKLEDSAVYLCASTSREGSGYTFGSGTRLTVV.

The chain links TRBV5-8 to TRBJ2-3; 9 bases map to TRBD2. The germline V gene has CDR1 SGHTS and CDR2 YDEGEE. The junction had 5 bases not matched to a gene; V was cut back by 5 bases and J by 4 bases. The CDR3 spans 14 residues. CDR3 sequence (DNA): TGTGCCAGCAGTGTAGCGGGAGTAGCAGATACGCAGTATTTT. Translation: CASSVAGVADTQYF. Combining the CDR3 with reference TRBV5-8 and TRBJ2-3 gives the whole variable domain EAGVTQSPTHLIKTRGQQATLRCSPISGHTSVYWYQQALGLGLQFLLWYDEGEERNRGNFPPRFSGRQFPNYSSELNVNALELEDSALYLCASSVAGVADTQYFGPGTRLTVL.

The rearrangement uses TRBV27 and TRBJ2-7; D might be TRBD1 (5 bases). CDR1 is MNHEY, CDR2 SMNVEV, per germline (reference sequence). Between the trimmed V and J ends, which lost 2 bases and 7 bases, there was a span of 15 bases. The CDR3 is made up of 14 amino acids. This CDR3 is CASSLGARVGEQYF. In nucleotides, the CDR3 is TGTGCCAGCAGTTTAGGCGCCAGGGTAGGGGAGCAGTACTTC.

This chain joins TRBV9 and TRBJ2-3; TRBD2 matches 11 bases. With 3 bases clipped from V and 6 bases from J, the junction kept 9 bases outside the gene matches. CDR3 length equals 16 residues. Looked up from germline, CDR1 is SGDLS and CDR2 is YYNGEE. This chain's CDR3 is CASSGGTSGGFDTQYF. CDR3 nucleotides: TGTGCCAGCAGCGGGGGAACTAGCGGGGGTTTTGATACGCAGTATTTT.

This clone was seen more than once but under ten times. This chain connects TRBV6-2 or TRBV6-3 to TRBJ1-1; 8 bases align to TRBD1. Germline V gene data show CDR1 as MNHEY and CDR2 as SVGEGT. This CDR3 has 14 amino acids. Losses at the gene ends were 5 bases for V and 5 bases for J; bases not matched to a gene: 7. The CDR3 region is CASSHRTGRTEAFF. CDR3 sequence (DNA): TGTGCCAGCAGTCATCGGACAGGGAGGACTGAAGCTTTCTTT.

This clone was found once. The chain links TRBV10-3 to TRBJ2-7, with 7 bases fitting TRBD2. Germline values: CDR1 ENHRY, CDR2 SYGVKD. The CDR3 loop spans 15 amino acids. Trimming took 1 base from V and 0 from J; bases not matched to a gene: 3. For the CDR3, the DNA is TGTGCCATCAGTGAGTGGGGGGGGAGCTCCTACGAGCAGTACTTC. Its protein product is CAISEWGGSSYEQYF.